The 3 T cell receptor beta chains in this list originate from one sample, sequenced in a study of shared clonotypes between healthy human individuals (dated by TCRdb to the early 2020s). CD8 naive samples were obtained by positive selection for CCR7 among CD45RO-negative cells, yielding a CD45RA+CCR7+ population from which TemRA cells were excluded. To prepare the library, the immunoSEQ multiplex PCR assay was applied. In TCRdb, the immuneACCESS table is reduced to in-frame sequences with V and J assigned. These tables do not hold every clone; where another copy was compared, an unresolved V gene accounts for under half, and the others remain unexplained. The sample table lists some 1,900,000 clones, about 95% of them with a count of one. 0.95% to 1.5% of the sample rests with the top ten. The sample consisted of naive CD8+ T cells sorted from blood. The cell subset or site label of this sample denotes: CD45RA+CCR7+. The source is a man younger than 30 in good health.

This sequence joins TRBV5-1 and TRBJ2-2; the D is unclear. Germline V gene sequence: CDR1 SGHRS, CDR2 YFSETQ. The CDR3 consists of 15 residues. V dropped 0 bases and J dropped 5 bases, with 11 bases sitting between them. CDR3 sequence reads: CASSLGLSYTGELFF. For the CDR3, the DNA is TGCGCCAGCAGCTTGGGACTTTCATATACCGGGGAGCTGTTTTTT.

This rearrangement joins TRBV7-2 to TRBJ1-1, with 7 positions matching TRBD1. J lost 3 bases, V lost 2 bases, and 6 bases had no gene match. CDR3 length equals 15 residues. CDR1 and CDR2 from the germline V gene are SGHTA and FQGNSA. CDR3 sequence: CASSLMDRSDTEAFF. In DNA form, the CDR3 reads TGTGCCAGCAGCTTAATGGACAGGAGCGACACTGAAGCTTTCTTT.

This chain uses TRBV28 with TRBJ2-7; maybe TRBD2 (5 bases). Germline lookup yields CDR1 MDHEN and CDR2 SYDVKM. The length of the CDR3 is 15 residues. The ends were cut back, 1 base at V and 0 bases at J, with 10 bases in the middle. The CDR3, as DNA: TGTGCCAGCAGTTTATCGAGGGTGGGCTCCTACGAGCAGTACTTC. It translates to CASSLSRVGSYEQYF.